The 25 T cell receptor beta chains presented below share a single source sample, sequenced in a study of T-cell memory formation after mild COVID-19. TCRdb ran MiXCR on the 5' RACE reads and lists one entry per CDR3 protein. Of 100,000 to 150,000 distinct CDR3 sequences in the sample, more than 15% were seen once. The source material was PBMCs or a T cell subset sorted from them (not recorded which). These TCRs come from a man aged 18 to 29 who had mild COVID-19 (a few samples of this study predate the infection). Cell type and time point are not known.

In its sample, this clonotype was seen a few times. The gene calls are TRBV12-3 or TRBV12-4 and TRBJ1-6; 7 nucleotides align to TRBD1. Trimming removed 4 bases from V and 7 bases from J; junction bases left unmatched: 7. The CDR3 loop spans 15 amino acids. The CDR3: CASSSMGTANSPLHF. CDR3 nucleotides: TGTGCCAGCAGTTCGATGGGGACAGCAAATTCACCCCTCCACTTT.

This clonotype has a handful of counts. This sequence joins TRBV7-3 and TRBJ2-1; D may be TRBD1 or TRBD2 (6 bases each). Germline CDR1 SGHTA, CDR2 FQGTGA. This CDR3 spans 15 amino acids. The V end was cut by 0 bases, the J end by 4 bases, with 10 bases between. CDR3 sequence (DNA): TGTGCCAGCAGCTTAACGGGGGGCCTTTACAATGAGCAGTTCTTC. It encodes CASSLTGGLYNEQFF. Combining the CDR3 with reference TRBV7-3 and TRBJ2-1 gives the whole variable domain GAGVSQTPSNKVTEKGKYVELRCDPISGHTALYWYRQSLGQGPEFLIYFQGTGAADDSGLPNDRFFAVRPEGSVSTLKIQRTERGDSAVYLCASSLTGGLYNEQFFGPGTRLTVL.

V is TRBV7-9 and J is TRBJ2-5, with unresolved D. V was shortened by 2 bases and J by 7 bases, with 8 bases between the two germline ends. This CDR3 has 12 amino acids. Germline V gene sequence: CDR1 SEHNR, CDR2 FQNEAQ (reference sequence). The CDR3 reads CASSLNFGTQYF. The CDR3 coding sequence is TGTGCCAGCAGCTTAAATTTTGGGACCCAGTACTTC.

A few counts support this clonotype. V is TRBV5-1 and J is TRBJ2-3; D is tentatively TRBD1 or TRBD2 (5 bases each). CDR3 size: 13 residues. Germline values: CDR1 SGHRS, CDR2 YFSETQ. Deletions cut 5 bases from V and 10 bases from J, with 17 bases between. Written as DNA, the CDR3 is TGCGCCAGCAGTGACGGGGCCCTAGACGCGCAGTATTTT. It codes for CASSDGALDAQYF.

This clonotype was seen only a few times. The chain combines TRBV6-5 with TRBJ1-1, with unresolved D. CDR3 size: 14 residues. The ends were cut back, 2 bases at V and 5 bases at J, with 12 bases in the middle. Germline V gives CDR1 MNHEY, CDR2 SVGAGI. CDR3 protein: CASSYDTAVTEAFF. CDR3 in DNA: TGTGCCAGCAGTTACGATACAGCGGTAACTGAAGCTTTCTTT.

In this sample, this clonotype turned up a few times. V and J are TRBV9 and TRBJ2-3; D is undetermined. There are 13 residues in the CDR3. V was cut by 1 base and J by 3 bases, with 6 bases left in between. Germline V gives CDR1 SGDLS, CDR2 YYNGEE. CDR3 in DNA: TGTGCCAGCAGCGTAATACAGACAGATACGCAGTATTTT. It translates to CASSVIQTDTQYF.

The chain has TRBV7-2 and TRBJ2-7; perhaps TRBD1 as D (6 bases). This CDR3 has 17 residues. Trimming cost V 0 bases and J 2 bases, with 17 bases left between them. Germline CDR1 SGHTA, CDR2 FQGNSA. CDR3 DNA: TGTGCCAGCAGCTTAGCGGTTAGGGCCTACAGGGCCTACGAGCAGTACTTC. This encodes CASSLAVRAYRAYEQYF.

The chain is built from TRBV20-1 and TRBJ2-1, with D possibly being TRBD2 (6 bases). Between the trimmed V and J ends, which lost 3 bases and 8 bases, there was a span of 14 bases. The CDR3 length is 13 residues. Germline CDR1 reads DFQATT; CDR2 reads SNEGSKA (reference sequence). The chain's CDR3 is CSASWRLVDEQFF. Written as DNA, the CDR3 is TGCAGTGCTAGTTGGAGACTAGTAGATGAGCAGTTCTTC.

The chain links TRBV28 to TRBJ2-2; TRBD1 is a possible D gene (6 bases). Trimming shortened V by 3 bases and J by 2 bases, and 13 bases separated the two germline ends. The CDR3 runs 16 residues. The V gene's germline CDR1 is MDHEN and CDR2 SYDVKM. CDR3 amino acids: CASSFGGRVNTGELFF. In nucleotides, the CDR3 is TGTGCCAGCAGTTTTGGGGGCAGGGTCAACACCGGGGAGCTGTTTTTT.

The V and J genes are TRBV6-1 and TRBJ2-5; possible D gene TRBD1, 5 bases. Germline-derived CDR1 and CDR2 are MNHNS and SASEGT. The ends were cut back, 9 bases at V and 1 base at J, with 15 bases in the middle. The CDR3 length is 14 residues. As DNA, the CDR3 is TGTGCCAGTAATAGACAGCCACTCCAAGAGACCCAGTACTTC. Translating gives CASNRQPLQETQYF.

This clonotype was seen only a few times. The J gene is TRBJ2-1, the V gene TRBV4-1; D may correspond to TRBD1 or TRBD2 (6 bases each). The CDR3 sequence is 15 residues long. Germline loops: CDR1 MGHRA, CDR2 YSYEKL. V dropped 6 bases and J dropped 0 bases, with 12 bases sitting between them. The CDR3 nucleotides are TGCGCCAGCAGACAGGGACTCAACTCCTACAATGAGCAGTTCTTC. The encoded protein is CASRQGLNSYNEQFF.

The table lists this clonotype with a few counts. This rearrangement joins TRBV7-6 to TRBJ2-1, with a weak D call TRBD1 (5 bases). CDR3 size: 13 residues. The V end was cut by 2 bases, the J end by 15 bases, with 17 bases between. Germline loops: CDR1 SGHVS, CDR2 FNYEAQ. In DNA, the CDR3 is TGTGCCAGCAGCTTACAGGACGCCAGGGATCGGTTCTTC. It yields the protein CASSLQDARDRFF.

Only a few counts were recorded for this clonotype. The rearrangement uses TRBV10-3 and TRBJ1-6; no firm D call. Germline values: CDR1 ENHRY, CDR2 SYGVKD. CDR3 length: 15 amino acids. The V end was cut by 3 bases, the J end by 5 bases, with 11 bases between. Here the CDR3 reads CAISDEPYDNSPLHF. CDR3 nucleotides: TGTGCCATCAGTGATGAACCGTATGATAATTCACCCCTCCACTTT.

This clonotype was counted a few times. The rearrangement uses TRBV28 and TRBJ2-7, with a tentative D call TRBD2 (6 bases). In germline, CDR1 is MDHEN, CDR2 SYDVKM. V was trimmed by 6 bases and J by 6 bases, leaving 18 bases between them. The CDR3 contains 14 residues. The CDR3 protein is CASSPTGRGREQYV. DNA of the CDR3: TGTGCCAGCAGCCCCACCGGGCGGGGCCGCGAGCAGTACGTC.

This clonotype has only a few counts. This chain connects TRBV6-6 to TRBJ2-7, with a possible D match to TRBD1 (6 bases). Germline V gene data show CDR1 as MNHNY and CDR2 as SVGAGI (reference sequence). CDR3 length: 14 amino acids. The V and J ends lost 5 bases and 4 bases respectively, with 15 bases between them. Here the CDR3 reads CASSNRALPYEQYV. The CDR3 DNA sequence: TGTGCCAGCAGTAACAGGGCCTTACCTTACGAGCAGTACGTC.

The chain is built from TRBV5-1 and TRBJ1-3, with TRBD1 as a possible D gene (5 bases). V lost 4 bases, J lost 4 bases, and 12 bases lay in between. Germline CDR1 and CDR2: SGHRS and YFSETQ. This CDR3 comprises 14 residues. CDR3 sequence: CASSRDFVGNTIYF. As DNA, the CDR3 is TGCGCCAGCAGCAGGGACTTCGTCGGAAACACCATATATTTT.

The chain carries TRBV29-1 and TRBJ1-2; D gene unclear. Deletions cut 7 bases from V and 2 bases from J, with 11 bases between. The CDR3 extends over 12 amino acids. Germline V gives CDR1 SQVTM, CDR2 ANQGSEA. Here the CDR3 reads CSAGGPNYGYTF. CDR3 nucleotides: TGCAGCGCTGGTGGGCCCAACTATGGCTACACCTTC. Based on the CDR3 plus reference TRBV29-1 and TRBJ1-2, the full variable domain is SAVISQKPSRDICQRGTSLTIQCQVDSQVTMMFWYRQQPGQSLTLIATANQGSEATYESGFVIDKFPISRPNLTFSTLTVSNMSPEDSSIYLCSAGGPNYGYTFGSGTRLTVV.

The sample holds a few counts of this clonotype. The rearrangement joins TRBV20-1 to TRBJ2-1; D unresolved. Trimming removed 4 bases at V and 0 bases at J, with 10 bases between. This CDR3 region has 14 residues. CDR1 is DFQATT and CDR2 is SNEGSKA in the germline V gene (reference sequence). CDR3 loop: CSAIRRSSYNEQFF. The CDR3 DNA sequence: TGCAGTGCTATCAGGCGGAGCTCCTACAATGAGCAGTTCTTC.

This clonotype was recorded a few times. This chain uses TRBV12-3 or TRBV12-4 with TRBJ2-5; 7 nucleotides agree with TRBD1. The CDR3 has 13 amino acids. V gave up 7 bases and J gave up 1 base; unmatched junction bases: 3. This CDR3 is CASIRTGQETQYF. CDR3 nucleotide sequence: TGTGCCAGCATCAGGACAGGCCAAGAGACCCAGTACTTC.

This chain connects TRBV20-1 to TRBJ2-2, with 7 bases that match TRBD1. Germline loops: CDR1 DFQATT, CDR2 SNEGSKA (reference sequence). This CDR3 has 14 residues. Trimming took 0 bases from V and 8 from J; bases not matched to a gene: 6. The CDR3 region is CSARDWTGAGELFF. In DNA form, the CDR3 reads TGCAGTGCTAGAGATTGGACAGGTGCTGGGGAGCTGTTTTTT.

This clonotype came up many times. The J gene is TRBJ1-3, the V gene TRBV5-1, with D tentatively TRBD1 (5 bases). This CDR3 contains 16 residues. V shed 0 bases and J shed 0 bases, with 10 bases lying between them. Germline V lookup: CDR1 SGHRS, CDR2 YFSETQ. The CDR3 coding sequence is TGCGCCAGCAGCTTGGCCGCGGGGACCTCTGGAAACACCATATATTTT. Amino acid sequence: CASSLAAGTSGNTIYF.

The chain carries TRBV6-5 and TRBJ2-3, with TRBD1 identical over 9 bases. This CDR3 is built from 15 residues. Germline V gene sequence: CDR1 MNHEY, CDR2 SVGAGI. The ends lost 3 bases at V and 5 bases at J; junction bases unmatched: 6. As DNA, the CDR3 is TGTGCCAGCAGTTATGTTACAGGGGGCTTAGATACGCAGTATTTT. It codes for CASSYVTGGLDTQYF.

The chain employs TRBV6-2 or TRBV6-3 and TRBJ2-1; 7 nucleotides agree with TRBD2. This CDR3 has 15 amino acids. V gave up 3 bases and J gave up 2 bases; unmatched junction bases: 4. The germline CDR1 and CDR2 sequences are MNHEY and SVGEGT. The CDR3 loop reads CASSYGAGAYNEQFF. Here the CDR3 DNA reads TGTGCCAGCAGTTATGGCGCGGGAGCCTACAATGAGCAGTTCTTC.

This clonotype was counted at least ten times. Written as DNA, the CDR3 is TGTGCCAGCAGCCCGTCGCACTTCCATGAGCAGTTCTTC. This gives the protein CASSPSHFHEQFF. The chain joins TRBV7-2 to TRBJ2-1; D is ambiguous. Deletions cut 5 bases from V and 8 bases from J, with 13 bases between. The CDR3 is made up of 13 amino acids. Germline lookup yields CDR1 SGHTA and CDR2 FQGNSA.

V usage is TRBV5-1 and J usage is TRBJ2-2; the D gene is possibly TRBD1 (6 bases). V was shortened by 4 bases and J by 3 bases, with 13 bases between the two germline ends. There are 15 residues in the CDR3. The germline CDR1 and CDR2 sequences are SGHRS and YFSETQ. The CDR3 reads CASSPTGTYTGELFF. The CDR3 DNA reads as TGCGCCAGCAGCCCCACAGGGACCTACACCGGGGAGCTGTTTTTT.